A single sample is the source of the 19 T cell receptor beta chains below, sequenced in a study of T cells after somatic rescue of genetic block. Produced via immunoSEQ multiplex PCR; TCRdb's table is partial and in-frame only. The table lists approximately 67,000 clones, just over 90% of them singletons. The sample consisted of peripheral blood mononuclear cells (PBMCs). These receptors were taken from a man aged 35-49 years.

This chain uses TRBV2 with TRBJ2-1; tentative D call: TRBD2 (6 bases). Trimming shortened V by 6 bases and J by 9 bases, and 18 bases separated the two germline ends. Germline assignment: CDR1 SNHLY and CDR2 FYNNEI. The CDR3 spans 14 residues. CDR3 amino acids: CASSPDSGGTEQFF. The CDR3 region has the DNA TGTGCCAGCAGCCCTGATAGCGGAGGGACTGAGCAGTTCTTC.

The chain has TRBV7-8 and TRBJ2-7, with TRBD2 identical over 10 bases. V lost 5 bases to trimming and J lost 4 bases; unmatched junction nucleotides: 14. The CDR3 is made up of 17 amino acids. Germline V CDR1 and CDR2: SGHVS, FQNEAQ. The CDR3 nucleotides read TGTGCCAGCAGCCTCCTATCTACTAGCGGGACAACTTACGAGCAGTACTTC. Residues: CASSLLSTSGTTYEQYF. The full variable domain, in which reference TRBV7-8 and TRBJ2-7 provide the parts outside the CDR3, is GAGVSQSPRYKVAKRGQDVALRCDPISGHVSLFWYQQALGQGPEFLTYFQNEAQLDKSGLPSDRFFAERPEGSVSTLKIQRTQQEDSAVYLCASSLLSTSGTTYEQYFGPGTRLTVT.

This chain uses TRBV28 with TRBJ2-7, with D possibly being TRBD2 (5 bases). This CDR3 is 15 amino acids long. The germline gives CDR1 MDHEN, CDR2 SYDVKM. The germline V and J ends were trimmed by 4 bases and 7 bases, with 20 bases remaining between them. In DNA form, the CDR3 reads TGTGCCAGCAGTTCCCCCAACGGCAAACCGGGGGAGCAGTACTTC. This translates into CASSSPNGKPGEQYF.

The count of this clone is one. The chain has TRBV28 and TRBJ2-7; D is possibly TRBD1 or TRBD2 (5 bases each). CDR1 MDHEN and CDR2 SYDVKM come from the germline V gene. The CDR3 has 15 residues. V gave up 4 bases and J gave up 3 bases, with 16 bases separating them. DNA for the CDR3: TGTGCCAGCAGTTCGCCCCCGGGACCTCTCTACGAGCAGTACTTC. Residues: CASSSPPGPLYEQYF.

The CDR3 nucleotides read TGTGCCAGTAGTCCCAAACTGGGACCTAGCGGTCAAGAGACCCAGTACTTC. Amino acids: CASSPKLGPSGQETQYF. The chain links TRBV19 to TRBJ2-5; TRBD2 aligns across 7 bases. The CDR3 sequence is 17 residues long. With V trimmed by 5 bases and J by 2 bases, 14 bases remained unmatched. Germline CDR1 is LNHDA and CDR2 is SQIVND (reference sequence).

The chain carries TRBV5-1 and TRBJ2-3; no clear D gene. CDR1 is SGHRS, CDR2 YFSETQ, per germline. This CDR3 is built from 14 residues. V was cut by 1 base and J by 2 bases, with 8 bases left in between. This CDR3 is CASSLYSVTDTQYF. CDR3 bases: TGCGCCAGCAGCTTGTATTCGGTCACAGATACGCAGTATTTT.

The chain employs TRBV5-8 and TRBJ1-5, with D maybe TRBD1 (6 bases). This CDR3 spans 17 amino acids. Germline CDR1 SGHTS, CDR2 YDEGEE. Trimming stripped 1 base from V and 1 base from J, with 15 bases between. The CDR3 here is CASSLLLYQGSNQPQHF. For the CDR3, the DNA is TGTGCCAGCAGCTTGCTGTTATATCAGGGGAGCAATCAGCCCCAGCATTTT.

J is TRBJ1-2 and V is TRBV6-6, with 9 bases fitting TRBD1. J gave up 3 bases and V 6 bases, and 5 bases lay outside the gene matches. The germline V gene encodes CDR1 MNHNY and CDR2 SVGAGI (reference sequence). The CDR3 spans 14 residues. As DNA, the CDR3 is TGTGCCAGCAGGGGACAGGGAATGGACTATGGCTACACCTTC. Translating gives CASRGQGMDYGYTF.

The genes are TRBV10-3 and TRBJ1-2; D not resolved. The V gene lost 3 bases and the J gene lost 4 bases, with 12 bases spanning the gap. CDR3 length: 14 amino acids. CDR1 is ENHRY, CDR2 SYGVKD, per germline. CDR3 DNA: TGTGCCATCAGTGACGGGATGGCTGGCTATGGCTACACCTTC. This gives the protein CAISDGMAGYGYTF.

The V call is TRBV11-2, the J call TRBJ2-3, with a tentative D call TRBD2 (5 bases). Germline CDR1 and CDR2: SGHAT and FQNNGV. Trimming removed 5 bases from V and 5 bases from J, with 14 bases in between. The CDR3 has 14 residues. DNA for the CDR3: TGTGCCAGCAGCCCCTCCGGACGGGGAGATACGCAGTATTTT. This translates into CASSPSGRGDTQYF. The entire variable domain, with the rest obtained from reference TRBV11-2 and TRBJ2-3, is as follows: EAGVAQSPRYKIIEKRQSVAFWCNPISGHATLYWYQQILGQGPKLLIQFQNNGVVDDSQLPKDRFSAERLKGVDSTLKIQPAKLEDSAVYLCASSPSGRGDTQYFGPGTRLTVL.

CDR3 in amino acids: CASSEATGVHGYTF. The DNA of the CDR3 is TGTGCCAGCAGTGAAGCGACAGGGGTCCATGGCTACACCTTC. The chain combines TRBV2 with TRBJ1-2; 8 bases line up with TRBD1. The germline V gene encodes CDR1 SNHLY and CDR2 FYNNEI. CDR3 length: 14 amino acids. Trimming removed 0 bases from V and 6 bases from J; junction bases left unmatched: 3.

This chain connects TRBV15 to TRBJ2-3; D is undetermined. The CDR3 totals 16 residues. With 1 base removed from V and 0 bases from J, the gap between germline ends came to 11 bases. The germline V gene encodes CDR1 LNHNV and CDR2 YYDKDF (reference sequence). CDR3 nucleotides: TGTGCCACCAGCAGAGGGACCAACCCTAGCACAGATACGCAGTATTTT. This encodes CATSRGTNPSTDTQYF.

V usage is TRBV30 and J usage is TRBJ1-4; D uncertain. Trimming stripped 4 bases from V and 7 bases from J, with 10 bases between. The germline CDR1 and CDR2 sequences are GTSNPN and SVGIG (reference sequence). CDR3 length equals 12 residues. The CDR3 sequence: CAWTPVGEKLFF. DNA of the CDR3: TGTGCCTGGACCCCTGTGGGTGAAAAACTGTTTTTT.

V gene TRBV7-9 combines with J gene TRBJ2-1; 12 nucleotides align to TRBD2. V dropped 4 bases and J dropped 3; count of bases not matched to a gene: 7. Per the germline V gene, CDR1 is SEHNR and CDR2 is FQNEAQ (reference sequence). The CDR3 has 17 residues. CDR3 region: CASSSTQTSGGYNEQFF. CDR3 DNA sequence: TGTGCCAGCAGCTCTACCCAGACTAGCGGGGGCTACAATGAGCAGTTCTTC.

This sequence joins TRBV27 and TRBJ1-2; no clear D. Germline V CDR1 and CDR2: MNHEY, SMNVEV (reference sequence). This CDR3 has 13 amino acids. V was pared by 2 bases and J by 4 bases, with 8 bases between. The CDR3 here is CASSLAGLYGYTF. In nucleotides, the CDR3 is TGTGCCAGCAGTTTAGCAGGTCTCTATGGCTACACCTTC.

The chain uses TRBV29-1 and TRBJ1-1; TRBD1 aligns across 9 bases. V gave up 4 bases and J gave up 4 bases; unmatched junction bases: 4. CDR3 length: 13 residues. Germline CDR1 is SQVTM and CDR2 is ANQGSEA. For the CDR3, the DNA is TGCAGCGTTGTAGACAGGGGGTTCACTGAAGCTTTCTTT. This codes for CSVVDRGFTEAFF. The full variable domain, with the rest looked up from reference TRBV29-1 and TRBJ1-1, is SAVISQKPSRDICQRGTSLTIQCQVDSQVTMMFWYRQQPGQSLTLIATANQGSEATYESGFVIDKFPISRPNLTFSTLTVSNMSPEDSSIYLCSVVDRGFTEAFFGQGTRLTVV.

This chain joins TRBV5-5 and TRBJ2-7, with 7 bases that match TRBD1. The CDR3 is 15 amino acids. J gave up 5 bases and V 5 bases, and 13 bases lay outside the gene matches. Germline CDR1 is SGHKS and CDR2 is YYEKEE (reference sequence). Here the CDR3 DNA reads TGTGCCAGCAGTTCTTACCCTGACAGGGATGACGAGCAGTACTTC. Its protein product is CASSSYPDRDDEQYF.

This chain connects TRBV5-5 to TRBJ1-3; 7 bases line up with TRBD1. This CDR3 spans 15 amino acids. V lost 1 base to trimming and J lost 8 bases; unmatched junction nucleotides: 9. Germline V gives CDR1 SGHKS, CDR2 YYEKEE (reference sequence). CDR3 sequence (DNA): TGTGCCAGCAGCTTGACAGGGGCCACCTCGGACACCATATATTTT. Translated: CASSLTGATSDTIYF.

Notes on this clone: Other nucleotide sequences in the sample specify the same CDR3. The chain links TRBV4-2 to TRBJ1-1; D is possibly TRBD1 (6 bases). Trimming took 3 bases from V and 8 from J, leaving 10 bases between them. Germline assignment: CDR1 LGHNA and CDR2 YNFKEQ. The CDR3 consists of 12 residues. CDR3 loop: CASSQNRVEAFF. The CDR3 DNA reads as TGTGCCAGCAGCCAGAACAGGGTCGAAGCTTTCTTT.